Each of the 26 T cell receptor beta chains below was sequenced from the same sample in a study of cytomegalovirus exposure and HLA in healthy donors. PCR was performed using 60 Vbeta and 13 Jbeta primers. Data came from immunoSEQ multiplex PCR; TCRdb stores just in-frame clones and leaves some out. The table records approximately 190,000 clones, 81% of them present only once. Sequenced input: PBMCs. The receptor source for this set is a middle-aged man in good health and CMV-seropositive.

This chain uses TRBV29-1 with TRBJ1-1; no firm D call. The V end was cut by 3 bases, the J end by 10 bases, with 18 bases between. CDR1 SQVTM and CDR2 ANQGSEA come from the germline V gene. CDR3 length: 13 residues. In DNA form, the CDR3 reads TGCAGCGTTGACGACGACTCTCTACGTGGAGCTTTCTTT. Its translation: CSVDDDSLRGAFF. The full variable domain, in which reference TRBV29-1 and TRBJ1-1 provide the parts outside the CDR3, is SAVISQKPSRDICQRGTSLTIQCQVDSQVTMMFWYRQQPGQSLTLIATANQGSEATYESGFVIDKFPISRPNLTFSTLTVSNMSPEDSSIYLCSVDDDSLRGAFFGQGTRLTVV.

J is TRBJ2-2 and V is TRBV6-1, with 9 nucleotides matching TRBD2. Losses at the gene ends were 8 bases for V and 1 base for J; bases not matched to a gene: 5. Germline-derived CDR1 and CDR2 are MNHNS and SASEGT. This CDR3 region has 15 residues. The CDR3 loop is CASGLAGLNTGELFF. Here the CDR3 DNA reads TGTGCCAGCGGGCTAGCGGGGTTGAACACCGGGGAGCTGTTTTTT.

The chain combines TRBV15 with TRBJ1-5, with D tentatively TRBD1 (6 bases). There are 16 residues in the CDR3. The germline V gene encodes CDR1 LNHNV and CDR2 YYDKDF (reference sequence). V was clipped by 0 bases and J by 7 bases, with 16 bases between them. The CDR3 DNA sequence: TGTGCCACCAGCAGAGATTTTAACAGGGCGGGCCAGCCCCAGCATTTT. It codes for CATSRDFNRAGQPQHF.

In DNA, the CDR3 is TGTGCCAGCAGTTACGTGGGCCAGGAAGCTTTCTTT. This gives the protein CASSYVGQEAFF. V gene TRBV6-5 combines with J gene TRBJ1-1, with unresolved D. CDR3 length: 12 residues. V lost 2 bases and J lost 8, with 9 bases in between. Per the germline V gene, CDR1 is MNHEY and CDR2 is SVGAGI.

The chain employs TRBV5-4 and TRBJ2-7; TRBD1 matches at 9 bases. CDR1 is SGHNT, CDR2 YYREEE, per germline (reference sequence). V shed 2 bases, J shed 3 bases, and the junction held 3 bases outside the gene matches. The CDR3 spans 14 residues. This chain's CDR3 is CASSLADRGYEQYF. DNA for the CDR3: TGTGCCAGCAGCTTAGCGGACAGGGGCTACGAGCAGTACTTC.

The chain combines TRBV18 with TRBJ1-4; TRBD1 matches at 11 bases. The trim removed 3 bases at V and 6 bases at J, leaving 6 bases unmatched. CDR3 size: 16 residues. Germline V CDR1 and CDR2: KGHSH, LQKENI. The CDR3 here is CASSPGQGVLDEKLFF. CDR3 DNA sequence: TGTGCCAGCTCACCGGGACAGGGGGTTCTAGATGAAAAACTGTTTTTT.

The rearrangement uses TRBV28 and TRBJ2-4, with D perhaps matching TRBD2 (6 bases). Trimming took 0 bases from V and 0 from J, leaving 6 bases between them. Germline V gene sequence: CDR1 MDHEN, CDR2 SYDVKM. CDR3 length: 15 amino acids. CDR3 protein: CASSLWEGAKNIQYF. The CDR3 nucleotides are TGTGCCAGCAGTTTATGGGAGGGAGCCAAAAACATTCAGTACTTC. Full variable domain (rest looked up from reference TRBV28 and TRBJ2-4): DVKVTQSSRYLVKRTGEKVFLECVQDMDHENMFWYRQDPGLGLRLIYFSYDVKMKEKGDIPEGYSVSREKKERFSLILESASTNQTSMYLCASSLWEGAKNIQYFGAGTRLSVL.

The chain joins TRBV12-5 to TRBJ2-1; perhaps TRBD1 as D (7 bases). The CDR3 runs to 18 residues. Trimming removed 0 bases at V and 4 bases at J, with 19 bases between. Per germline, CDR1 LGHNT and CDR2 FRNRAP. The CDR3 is CASGLVRQGGGWYNEQFF. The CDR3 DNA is TGTGCTAGTGGTTTGGTACGCCAGGGGGGCGGTTGGTACAATGAGCAGTTCTTC.

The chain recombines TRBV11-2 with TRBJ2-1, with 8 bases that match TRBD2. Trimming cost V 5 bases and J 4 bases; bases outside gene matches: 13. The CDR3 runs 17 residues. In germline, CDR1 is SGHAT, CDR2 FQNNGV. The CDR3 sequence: CASSPPLLAGRYNEQFF. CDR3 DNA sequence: TGTGCCAGCAGCCCCCCTCTCCTAGCGGGTAGATACAATGAGCAGTTCTTC.

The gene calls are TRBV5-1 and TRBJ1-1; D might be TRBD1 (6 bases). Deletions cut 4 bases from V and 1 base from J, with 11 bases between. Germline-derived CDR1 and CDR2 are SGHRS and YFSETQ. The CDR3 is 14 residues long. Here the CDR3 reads CASSTGQTNTEAFF. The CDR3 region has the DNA TGCGCCAGCAGCACCGGACAGACGAACACTGAAGCTTTCTTT.

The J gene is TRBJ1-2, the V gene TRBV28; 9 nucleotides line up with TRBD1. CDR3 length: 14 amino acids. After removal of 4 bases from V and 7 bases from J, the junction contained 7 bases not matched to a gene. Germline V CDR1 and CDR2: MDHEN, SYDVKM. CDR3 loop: CASSSGQGIGGYTF. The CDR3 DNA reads TGTGCCAGCAGTTCGGGACAGGGAATCGGTGGCTACACCTTC.

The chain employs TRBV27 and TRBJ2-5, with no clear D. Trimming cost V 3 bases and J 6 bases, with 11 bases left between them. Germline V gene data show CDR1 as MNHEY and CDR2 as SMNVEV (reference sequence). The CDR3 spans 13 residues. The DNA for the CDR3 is TGTGCCAGCAGTTTCAATCCCCCCAAGACCCAGTACTTC. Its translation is CASSFNPPKTQYF.

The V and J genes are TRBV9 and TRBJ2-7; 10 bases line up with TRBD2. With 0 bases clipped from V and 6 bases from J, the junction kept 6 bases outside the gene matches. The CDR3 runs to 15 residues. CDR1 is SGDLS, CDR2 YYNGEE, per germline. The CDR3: CASSVGDSGRFEQYF. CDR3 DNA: TGTGCCAGCAGCGTAGGCGATAGCGGGAGGTTCGAGCAGTACTTC.

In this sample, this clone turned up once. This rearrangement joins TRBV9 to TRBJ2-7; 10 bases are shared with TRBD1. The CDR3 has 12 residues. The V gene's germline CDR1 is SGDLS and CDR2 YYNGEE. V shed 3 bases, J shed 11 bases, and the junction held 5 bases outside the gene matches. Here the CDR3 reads CASSGGQGVKYF. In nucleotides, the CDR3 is TGTGCCAGCAGCGGTGGACAGGGGGTTAAGTACTTC.

The CDR3 loop is CASRLQGTGGGYTF. CDR3 in DNA: TGTGCCAGCAGGCTACAAGGGACAGGGGGCGGCTACACCTTC. The genes are TRBV6-5 and TRBJ1-2; 12 bases agree with TRBD1. Germline CDR1 MNHEY, CDR2 SVGAGI. V shed 6 bases and J 8 bases; nucleotides not matched to a gene: 7. This CDR3 is 14 amino acids long.

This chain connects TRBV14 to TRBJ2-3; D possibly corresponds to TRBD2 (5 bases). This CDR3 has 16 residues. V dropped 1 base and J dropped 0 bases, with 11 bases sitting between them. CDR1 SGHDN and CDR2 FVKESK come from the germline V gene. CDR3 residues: CASSQGSSLSTDTQYF. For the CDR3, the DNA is TGTGCCAGCAGCCAAGGCTCTAGCTTAAGCACAGATACGCAGTATTTT.

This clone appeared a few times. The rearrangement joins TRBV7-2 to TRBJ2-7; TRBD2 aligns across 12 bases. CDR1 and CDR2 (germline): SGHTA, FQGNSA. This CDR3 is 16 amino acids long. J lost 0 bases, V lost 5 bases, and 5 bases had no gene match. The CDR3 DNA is TGTGCCAGCAGCCCCCCGGGACTAGCGGGCTCCTACGAGCAGTACTTC. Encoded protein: CASSPPGLAGSYEQYF.

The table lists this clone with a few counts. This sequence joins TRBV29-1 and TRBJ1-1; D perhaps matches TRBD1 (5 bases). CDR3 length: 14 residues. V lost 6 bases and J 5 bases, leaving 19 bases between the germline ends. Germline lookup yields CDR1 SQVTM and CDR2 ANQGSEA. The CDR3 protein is CSVDFQGVLTEAFF. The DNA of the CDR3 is TGCAGCGTGGATTTCCAAGGGGTGTTGACTGAAGCTTTCTTT.

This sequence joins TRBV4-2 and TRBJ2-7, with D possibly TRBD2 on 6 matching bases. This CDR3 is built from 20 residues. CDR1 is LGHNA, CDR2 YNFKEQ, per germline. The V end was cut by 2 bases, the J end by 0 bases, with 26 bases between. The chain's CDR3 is CASSQKGGGGPDGSSYEQYF. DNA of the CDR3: TGTGCCAGCAGCCAAAAGGGCGGCGGAGGACCCGACGGGAGCTCCTACGAGCAGTACTTC.

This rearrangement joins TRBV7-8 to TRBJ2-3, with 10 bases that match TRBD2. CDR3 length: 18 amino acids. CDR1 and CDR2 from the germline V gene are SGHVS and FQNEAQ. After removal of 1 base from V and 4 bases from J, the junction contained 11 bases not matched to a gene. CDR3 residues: CASSLVRSASGSADTQYF. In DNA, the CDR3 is TGTGCCAGCAGCTTAGTTCGATCAGCTAGCGGGAGCGCAGATACGCAGTATTTT.

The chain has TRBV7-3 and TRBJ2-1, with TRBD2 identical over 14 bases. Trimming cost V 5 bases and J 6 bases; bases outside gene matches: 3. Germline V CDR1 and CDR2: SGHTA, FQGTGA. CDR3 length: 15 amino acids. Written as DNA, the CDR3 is TGTGCCAGCAGCCCGGGGACTAGCGGGGGCAATGAGCAGTTCTTC. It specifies CASSPGTSGGNEQFF.

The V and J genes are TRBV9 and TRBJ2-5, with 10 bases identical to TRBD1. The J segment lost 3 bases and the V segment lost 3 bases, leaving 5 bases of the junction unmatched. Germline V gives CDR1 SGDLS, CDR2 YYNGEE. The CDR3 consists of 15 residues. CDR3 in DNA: TGTGCCAGCAGCGGGACAGGGGGGCAGGAAGAGACCCAGTACTTC. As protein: CASSGTGGQEETQYF.

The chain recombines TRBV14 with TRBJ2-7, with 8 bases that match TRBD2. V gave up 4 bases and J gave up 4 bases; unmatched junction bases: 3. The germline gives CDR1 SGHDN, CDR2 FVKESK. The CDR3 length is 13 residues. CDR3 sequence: CASSPGLAYEQYF. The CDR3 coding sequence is TGTGCCAGCAGCCCCGGACTAGCTTACGAGCAGTACTTC.

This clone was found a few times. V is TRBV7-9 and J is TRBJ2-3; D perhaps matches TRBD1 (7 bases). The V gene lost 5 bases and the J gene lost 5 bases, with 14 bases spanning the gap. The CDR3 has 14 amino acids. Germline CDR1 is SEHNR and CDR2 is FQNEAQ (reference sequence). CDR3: CASSRGQEGDTQYF. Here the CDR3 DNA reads TGTGCCAGCAGCCGAGGACAGGAGGGAGATACGCAGTATTTT.

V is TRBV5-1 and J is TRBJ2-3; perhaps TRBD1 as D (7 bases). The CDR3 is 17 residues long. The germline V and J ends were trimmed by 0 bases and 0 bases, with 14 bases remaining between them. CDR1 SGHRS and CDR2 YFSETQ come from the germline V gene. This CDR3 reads CASSLGVGGQSTDTQYF. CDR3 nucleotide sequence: TGCGCCAGCAGCTTGGGGGTCGGGGGACAGAGCACAGATACGCAGTATTTT.

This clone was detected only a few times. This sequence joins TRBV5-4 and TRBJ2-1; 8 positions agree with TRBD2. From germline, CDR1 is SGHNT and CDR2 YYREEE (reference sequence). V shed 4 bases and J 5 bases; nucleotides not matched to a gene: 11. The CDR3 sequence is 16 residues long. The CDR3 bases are TGTGCCAGCAGCCCCCCGGGGGGGGCCGCAGACAATGAGCAGTTCTTC. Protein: CASSPPGGAADNEQFF.